These 21 T cell receptor beta chains were sequenced from one sample in a study of cytomegalovirus exposure and HLA in healthy donors. The PCR employed 60 Vbeta primers together with 13 Jbeta primers. Sequencing used immunoSEQ multiplex PCR; TCRdb keeps in-frame clones, though not all of them. The data show under 70,000 clones, with approximately 82% seen just once and approximately 2.8% held by the top ten. Sample: PBMCs. These receptors all stem from a middle-aged man in good health and CMV-seronegative.

The table lists this clone with a few counts. This chain joins TRBV29-1 and TRBJ2-3; D uncertain. Trimming took 3 bases from V and 10 from J, leaving 8 bases between them. From germline, CDR1 is SQVTM and CDR2 ANQGSEA. The CDR3 spans 10 residues. CDR3 sequence (DNA): TGCAGCGTTGATGGGCAGCCGCAGTATTTT. Translated: CSVDGQPQYF.

This chain joins TRBV6-1 and TRBJ2-5; 7 bases map to TRBD1. CDR1 is MNHNS and CDR2 is SASEGT in the germline V gene. The CDR3 runs 16 residues. Trimming cost V 3 bases and J 1 base; bases outside gene matches: 8. For the CDR3, the DNA is TGTGCCAGCAGTGATCCCCTACAGGGGATCCAAGAGACCCAGTACTTC. It codes for CASSDPLQGIQETQYF.

The chain uses TRBV6-1 and TRBJ2-3, with TRBD2 identical over 11 bases. J lost 2 bases, V lost 4 bases, and 2 bases had no gene match. This CDR3 region has 15 residues. Per germline, CDR1 MNHNS and CDR2 SASEGT. This CDR3 reads CASSASGGNTDTQYF. In nucleotides, the CDR3 is TGTGCCAGCAGTGCTAGCGGGGGGAACACAGATACGCAGTATTTT.

This chain connects TRBV27 to TRBJ1-3; no firm D call. Trimming took off 5 bases at V and 0 bases at J, with 11 bases between the two ends. The CDR3 consists of 15 residues. Per germline, CDR1 MNHEY and CDR2 SMNVEV (reference sequence). Written as DNA, the CDR3 is TGTGCCAGCAGTCCCCGGGTCCACTCTGGAAACACCATATATTTT. Its protein is CASSPRVHSGNTIYF.

The chain uses TRBV11-2 and TRBJ1-2; 8 bases agree with TRBD1. V shed 4 bases, J shed 4 bases, and the junction held 2 bases outside the gene matches. The CDR3 length is 13 residues. Germline V gene data show CDR1 as SGHAT and CDR2 as FQNNGV. The CDR3 nucleotides are TGTGCCAGCAGCTCGGACAGGGCCTATGGCTACACCTTC. The encoded protein is CASSSDRAYGYTF.

The chain links TRBV6-4 to TRBJ2-3; 10 nucleotides match TRBD2. The CDR3 totals 15 residues. V lost 6 bases to trimming and J lost 0 bases; unmatched junction nucleotides: 3. Germline-derived CDR1 and CDR2 are MRHNA and SNTAGT. CDR3 sequence reads: CASRIAGGSTDTQYF. CDR3 nucleotide sequence: TGTGCCAGCAGGATAGCGGGGGGCAGCACAGATACGCAGTATTTT.

The J gene is TRBJ1-1, the V gene TRBV9; 8 nucleotides align to TRBD1. This CDR3 is built from 14 residues. CDR1 is SGDLS and CDR2 is YYNGEE in the germline V gene. J lost 11 bases, V lost 0 bases, and 9 bases had no gene match. The CDR3, as DNA: TGTGCCAGCAGCGTAGGTACAGGGGGGTCTCACGCTTTCTTT. Its translation: CASSVGTGGSHAFF. The whole variable domain, filled in from reference TRBV9 and TRBJ1-1, reads DSGVTQTPKHLITATGQRVTLRCSPRSGDLSVYWYQQSLDQGLQFLIQYYNGEERAKGNILERFSAQQFPDLHSELNLSSLELGDSALYFCASSVGTGGSHAFFGQGTRLTVV.

The chain joins TRBV7-3 to TRBJ2-1; 10 nucleotides align to TRBD2. Germline V CDR1 and CDR2: SGHTA, FQGTGA. The V segment lost 2 bases and the J segment 6 bases; nucleotides outside the gene matches: 4. The CDR3 contains 15 residues. The CDR3 DNA follows: TGTGCCAGCAGCTTACGAGCGGGGGGGCCCAATGAGCAGTTCTTC. Translating gives CASSLRAGGPNEQFF.

The V call is TRBV25-1, the J call TRBJ2-6; 7 bases agree with TRBD1. CDR3 length: 14 amino acids. CDR1 and CDR2 from the germline V gene are MGHDK and SYGVNS. Losses at the gene ends were 7 bases for V and 1 base for J; bases not matched to a gene: 1. Here the CDR3 reads CASNRGSGANVLTF. CDR3 sequence (DNA): TGTGCCAGCAACAGGGGATCTGGGGCCAACGTCCTGACTTTC.

The V gene is TRBV5-1, the J gene TRBJ1-4, with D unclear. With 1 base removed from V and 5 bases from J, the gap between germline ends came to 12 bases. This CDR3 comprises 15 residues. Germline V gives CDR1 SGHRS, CDR2 YFSETQ. CDR3 bases: TGCGCCAGCAGCTTGTTAGGGAGCTCCAATGAAAAACTGTTTTTT. Amino acid sequence: CASSLLGSSNEKLFF.

This chain links TRBV19 with TRBJ2-7, with D possibly matching TRBD2 (6 bases). Trimming took off 5 bases at V and 4 bases at J, with 15 bases between the two ends. The CDR3 loop spans 14 amino acids. CDR1 and CDR2 from the germline V gene are LNHDA and SQIVND (reference sequence). As DNA, the CDR3 is TGTGCCAGTAGTCCGGTCTCCGGGGGATACGAGCAGTACTTC. Encoded protein: CASSPVSGGYEQYF.

The chain employs TRBV2 and TRBJ2-3, with D perhaps matching TRBD2 (7 bases). The germline V and J ends were trimmed by 6 bases and 3 bases, with 19 bases remaining between them. This CDR3 comprises 16 residues. From germline, CDR1 is SNHLY and CDR2 FYNNEI. The CDR3 protein is CASRGRGVGATDTQYF. CDR3 sequence (DNA): TGTGCCAGCAGGGGCCGGGGGGTGGGGGCGACAGATACGCAGTATTTT.

This clone was detected once. The V gene is TRBV27, the J gene TRBJ2-5, with D unresolved. V lost 5 bases and J lost 4, with 14 bases in between. The CDR3 is 14 amino acids. The V gene's germline CDR1 is MNHEY and CDR2 SMNVEV (reference sequence). Here the CDR3 reads CASSRRPPGETQYF. CDR3 bases: TGTGCCAGCAGTAGGAGACCCCCCGGAGAGACCCAGTACTTC.

The CDR3 DNA reads as TGTGCCAGCAGTTACTCGAGGGAATCCCTCTTGGGGCAGTACTTC. This gives the protein CASSYSRESLLGQYF. The chain uses TRBV6-5 and TRBJ2-7; the D gene is possibly TRBD2 (5 bases). Trimming pared 0 bases from V and 9 bases from J, leaving 18 bases between. This CDR3 spans 15 amino acids. Germline V gives CDR1 MNHEY, CDR2 SVGAGI.

This clone was detected only once. This chain links TRBV9 with TRBJ1-1; 9 positions match TRBD1. The germline V gene encodes CDR1 SGDLS and CDR2 YYNGEE. This CDR3 region has 14 residues. V shed 3 bases, J shed 2 bases, and the junction held 2 bases outside the gene matches. This CDR3 is CASSGGQGNTEAFF. Written as DNA, the CDR3 is TGTGCCAGCAGCGGGGGACAGGGAAACACTGAAGCTTTCTTT.

This clone has just one count. The chain is built from TRBV6-1 and TRBJ2-1, with TRBD1 matching over 7 bases. CDR1 is MNHNS and CDR2 is SASEGT in the germline V gene. The CDR3 runs to 17 residues. Trimming at V came to 1 base and at J to 0 bases, leaving 6 bases not matched to a gene. The CDR3 DNA sequence: TGTGCCAGCAGTGAAGAGGGGGCGGCGAGCTCCTACAATGAGCAGTTCTTC. Amino acids: CASSEEGAASSYNEQFF.

The CDR3 coding sequence is TGTGCCAGCAGCCAAGATCTTGGGGGGTACGAGCAGTACTTC. It encodes CASSQDLGGYEQYF. The gene calls are TRBV4-2 and TRBJ2-7; perhaps TRBD2 as D (6 bases). Germline V gene lookup returns CDR1 LGHNA and CDR2 YNFKEQ. The CDR3 covers 14 residues. Trimming cost V 0 bases and J 4 bases, with 10 bases left between them.

Only a few counts were recorded for this clone. The chain uses TRBV27 and TRBJ1-5; 11 bases are a match to TRBD1. J gave up 3 bases and V 3 bases, and 7 bases lay outside the gene matches. The CDR3 has 17 amino acids. The germline V gene encodes CDR1 MNHEY and CDR2 SMNVEV (reference sequence). The CDR3 sequence: CASSLVGQGAYNQPQHF. The CDR3 nucleotides are TGTGCCAGCAGTTTGGTTGGACAGGGGGCATACAATCAGCCCCAGCATTTT.

The count of this clone is one. This chain connects TRBV5-1 to TRBJ2-5; D is undetermined. Germline V gene data show CDR1 as SGHRS and CDR2 as YFSETQ. V dropped 0 bases and J dropped 3 bases, with 9 bases sitting between them. There are 14 residues in the CDR3. The chain's CDR3 is CASSLGQAEETQYF. Here the CDR3 DNA reads TGCGCCAGCAGCTTGGGGCAGGCCGAAGAGACCCAGTACTTC. The whole variable domain, remainder taken from reference TRBV5-1 and TRBJ2-5, is KAGVTQTPRYLIKTRGQQVTLSCSPISGHRSVSWYQQTPGQGLQFLFEYFSETQRNKGNFPGRFSGRQFSNSRSEMNVSTLELGDSALYLCASSLGQAEETQYFGPGTRLLVL.

The chain employs TRBV29-1 and TRBJ1-2; D uncertain. The germline V gene encodes CDR1 SQVTM and CDR2 ANQGSEA. The length of the CDR3 is 11 residues. Trimming left V 3 bases short and J 8 bases short, with 10 bases between. This CDR3 reads CSVDVRGGYTF. In DNA form, the CDR3 reads TGCAGCGTTGATGTCCGAGGGGGCTACACCTTC.

The chain joins TRBV4-1 to TRBJ2-5; D possibly corresponds to TRBD1 (7 bases). Germline CDR1 reads MGHRA; CDR2 reads YSYEKL. V lost 0 bases, J lost 5 bases, and 13 bases lay in between. The CDR3 spans 15 residues. CDR3 region: CASSQDDRAGETQYF. The CDR3 DNA reads as TGCGCCAGCAGCCAAGATGACAGGGCGGGGGAGACCCAGTACTTC.